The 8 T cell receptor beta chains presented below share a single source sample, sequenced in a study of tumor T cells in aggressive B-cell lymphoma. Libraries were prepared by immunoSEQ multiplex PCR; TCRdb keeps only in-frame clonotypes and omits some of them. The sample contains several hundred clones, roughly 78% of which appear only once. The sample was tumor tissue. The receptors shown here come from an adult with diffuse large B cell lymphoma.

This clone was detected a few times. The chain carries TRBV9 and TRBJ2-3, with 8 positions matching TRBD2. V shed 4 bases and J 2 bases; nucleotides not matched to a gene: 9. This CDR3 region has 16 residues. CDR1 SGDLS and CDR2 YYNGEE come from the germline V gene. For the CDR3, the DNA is TGTGCCAGCAGCTCAGAGGTCGGACTAGCCACAGATACGCAGTATTTT. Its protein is CASSSEVGLATDTQYF.

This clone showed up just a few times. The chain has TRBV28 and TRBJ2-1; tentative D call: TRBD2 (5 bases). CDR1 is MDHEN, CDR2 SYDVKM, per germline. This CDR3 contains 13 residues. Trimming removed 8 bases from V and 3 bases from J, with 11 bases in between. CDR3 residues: CASGLSVYNEQFF. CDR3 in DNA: TGTGCCAGCGGGCTTAGCGTCTACAATGAGCAGTTCTTC. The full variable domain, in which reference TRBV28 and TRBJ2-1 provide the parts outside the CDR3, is DVKVTQSSRYLVKRTGEKVFLECVQDMDHENMFWYRQDPGLGLRLIYFSYDVKMKEKGDIPEGYSVSREKKERFSLILESASTNQTSMYLCASGLSVYNEQFFGPGTRLTVL.

As DNA, the CDR3 is TGCGCCAGCAGCCAAGCCAGGGGACTAGCGGGAGAAGGAGATACGCAGTATTTT. Residues: CASSQARGLAGEGDTQYF. This chain uses TRBV4-1 with TRBJ2-3, with 14 nucleotides matching TRBD2. The germline V gene encodes CDR1 MGHRA and CDR2 YSYEKL. V dropped 1 base and J dropped 5; count of bases not matched to a gene: 8. The CDR3 length is 18 residues.

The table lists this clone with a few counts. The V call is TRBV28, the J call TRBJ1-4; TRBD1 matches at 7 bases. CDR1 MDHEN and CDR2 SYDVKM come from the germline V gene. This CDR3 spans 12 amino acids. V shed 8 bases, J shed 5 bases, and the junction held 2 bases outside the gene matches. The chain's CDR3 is CASQTGNEKLFF. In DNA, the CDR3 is TGTGCCAGCCAGACAGGGAATGAAAAACTGTTTTTT.

This CDR3 is CASSLLAGKNYNEQFF. DNA of the CDR3: TGTGCCAGCAGTTTACTAGCGGGGAAAAACTACAATGAGCAGTTCTTC. The chain combines TRBV28 with TRBJ2-1; 9 positions match TRBD2. The V and J ends lost 2 bases and 3 bases, in that order; junction bases with no gene match: 5. The germline CDR1 and CDR2 sequences are MDHEN and SYDVKM. The length of the CDR3 is 16 residues.

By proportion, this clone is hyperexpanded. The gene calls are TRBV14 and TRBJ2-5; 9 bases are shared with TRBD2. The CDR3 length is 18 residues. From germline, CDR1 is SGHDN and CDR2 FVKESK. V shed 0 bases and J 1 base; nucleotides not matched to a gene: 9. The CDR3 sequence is CASSQDSRLAGIQETQYF. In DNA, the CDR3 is TGTGCCAGCAGCCAAGATTCAAGGCTAGCGGGGATCCAAGAGACCCAGTACTTC.

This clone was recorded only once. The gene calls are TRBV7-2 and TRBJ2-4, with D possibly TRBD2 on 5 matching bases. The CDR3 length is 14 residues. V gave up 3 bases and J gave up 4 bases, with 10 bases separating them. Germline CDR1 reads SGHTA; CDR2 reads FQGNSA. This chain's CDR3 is CASSFRAEKNIQYF. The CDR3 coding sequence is TGTGCCAGCAGCTTCCGAGCGGAGAAAAACATTCAGTACTTC.

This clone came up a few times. CDR3 residues: CASSMGDNYGYTF. The CDR3, as DNA: TGTGCCAGTAGTATGGGAGACAACTATGGCTACACCTTC. The chain recombines TRBV19 with TRBJ1-2; D not certain. The CDR3 covers 13 residues. Germline CDR1 and CDR2: LNHDA and SQIVND (reference sequence). Trimming shortened V by 3 bases and J by 2 bases, and 7 bases separated the two germline ends.